These 28 T cell receptor beta chains were all obtained from the same sample, sequenced in a study of STAT5B mutations in CD4+ large granular lymphocyte leukemia. Produced via immunoSEQ multiplex PCR; TCRdb's table is partial and in-frame only. The sample shows 21,000 or so clones, 70% to 80% of them seen only once. Sequences were obtained from CD4+ T cells from blood buffy coats. The receptor source for this set is a human donor in good health.

V usage is TRBV4-2 and J usage is TRBJ2-5; a weak D match, TRBD1 (6 bases). Trimming cost V 2 bases and J 3 bases, with 10 bases left between them. The CDR3 length is 14 residues. CDR1 is LGHNA and CDR2 is YNFKEQ in the germline V gene. CDR3 bases: TGTGCCAGCAGCCAACAGGGGCAAGAAGAGACCCAGTACTTC. As protein: CASSQQGQEETQYF.

The rearrangement links TRBV30 to TRBJ1-2; a possible D gene is TRBD1 (5 bases). Per germline, CDR1 GTSNPN and CDR2 SVGIG (reference sequence). There are 13 residues in the CDR3. The V end was cut by 0 bases, the J end by 7 bases, with 12 bases between. As DNA, the CDR3 is TGTGCCTGGAGTGTCTCGGGGGATTCTGGCTACACCTTC. Translating it yields CAWSVSGDSGYTF. Filled out from reference TRBV30 and TRBJ1-2, the complete variable domain reads SQTIHQWPATLVQPVGSPLSLECTVEGTSNPNLYWYRQAAGRGLQLLFYSVGIGQISSEVPQNLSASRPQDRQFILSSKKLLLSDSGFYLCAWSVSGDSGYTFGSGTRLTVV.

This sequence joins TRBV6-5 and TRBJ2-5, with 7 bases identical to TRBD2. The CDR3 consists of 14 residues. The junction had 4 bases not matched to a gene; V was cut back by 2 bases and J by 4 bases. Germline V CDR1 and CDR2: MNHEY, SVGAGI. In nucleotides, the CDR3 is TGTGCCAGCAGTTACGGGGCGGGAGTAGAGACCCAGTACTTC. Translated: CASSYGAGVETQYF.

The J gene is TRBJ2-3, the V gene TRBV5-4, with D possibly being TRBD1 (6 bases). CDR1 SGHNT and CDR2 YYREEE come from the germline V gene (reference sequence). This CDR3 has 14 amino acids. The V and J ends lost 4 bases and 2 bases respectively, with 11 bases between them. CDR3 bases: TGTGCCAGCAGCACCTACAGGGACACAGATACGCAGTATTTT. Its protein is CASSTYRDTDTQYF.

The chain couples TRBV10-2 to TRBJ2-7; TRBD2 is a possible D gene (5 bases). Trimming stripped 8 bases from V and 3 bases from J, with 20 bases between. Germline CDR1 WSHSY, CDR2 SAAADI. The CDR3 is made up of 15 amino acids. CDR3: CASSLPRTGNYEQYF. The CDR3 region has the DNA TGCGCCAGCTCGCTCCCCAGGACTGGAAACTACGAGCAGTACTTC.

This clone came up once. V is TRBV5-6 and J is TRBJ1-3; no reliable D call. The CDR3 loop spans 13 amino acids. Per the germline V gene, CDR1 is SGHDT and CDR2 is YYEEEE. The V and J ends lost 4 bases and 2 bases respectively, with 7 bases between them. CDR3 loop: CASSARAGNTIYF. CDR3 in DNA: TGTGCCAGCAGCGCTCGGGCTGGAAACACCATATATTTT.

This chain uses TRBV2 with TRBJ2-4, with D unclear. CDR1 is SNHLY and CDR2 is FYNNEI in the germline V gene. This CDR3 comprises 17 residues. The V end was cut by 6 bases, the J end by 0 bases, with 18 bases between. CDR3 protein: CASSATLAVLAKNIQYF. The CDR3 DNA reads TGTGCCAGCAGCGCCACTCTCGCCGTCCTAGCCAAAAACATTCAGTACTTC.

A note on this clone: One end of the junction fails to match germline, which may point to a read error. Other DNA sequences in the sample encode the same CDR3. This chain uses TRBV28 with TRBJ1-1; unclear D gene. The CDR3 is made up of 12 amino acids. Germline V gives CDR1 MDHEN, CDR2 SYDVKM. The CDR3 coding sequence is TGTGCCAGCAGTTTGATGAACACTGAGGCTTTCTTT. This translates into CASSLMNTEAFF.

The chain is built from TRBV2 and TRBJ1-5; weak D call: TRBD1 (6 bases). CDR1 and CDR2 from the germline V gene are SNHLY and FYNNEI. The V end lost 6 bases, the J end lost 2 bases, and 11 bases lay between the germline ends. CDR3 length equals 14 residues. The CDR3 reads CASRQGLGNQPQHF. In DNA form, the CDR3 reads TGTGCCAGCAGACAGGGCCTTGGCAATCAGCCCCAGCATTTT.

The chain couples TRBV7-9 to TRBJ2-1; the match to TRBD1 covers 9 bases. This CDR3 is 15 amino acids long. V lost 3 bases and J lost 6; bases outside the gene matches: 6. Looked up from germline, CDR1 is SEHNR and CDR2 is FQNEAQ (reference sequence). CDR3 amino acids: CASSFPPGQGNEQFF. The CDR3 region has the DNA TGTGCCAGCAGCTTCCCGCCGGGACAGGGCAATGAGCAGTTCTTC.

This clone was counted between two and nine times. This chain uses TRBV18 with TRBJ2-3; 7 positions agree with TRBD1. J was trimmed by 3 bases and V by 3 bases; bases with no gene match: 6. The CDR3 is 15 amino acids. Germline V lookup: CDR1 KGHSH, CDR2 LQKENI. In DNA form, the CDR3 reads TGTGCCAGCTCACCCGGCCAGGGGGAGACAGATACGCAGTATTTT. This codes for CASSPGQGETDTQYF.

In nucleotides, the CDR3 is TGTGCCATCAGTGAGAATGACAGGGACAATGAGCAGTTCTTC. Translated: CAISENDRDNEQFF. The genes are TRBV10-3 and TRBJ2-1, with 7 bases lining up with TRBD1. V lost 2 bases, J lost 5 bases, and 3 bases stayed unmatched. Germline lookup yields CDR1 ENHRY and CDR2 SYGVKD. The CDR3 consists of 14 residues.

The J gene is TRBJ2-7, the V gene TRBV19; D is uncertain. Germline V gene lookup returns CDR1 LNHDA and CDR2 SQIVND (reference sequence). The CDR3 sequence is 14 residues long. Trimming pared 3 bases from V and 2 bases from J, leaving 11 bases between. The DNA of the CDR3 is TGTGCCAGTAGTATTAGGGTCCGGGCCTACGAGCAGTACTTC. It codes for CASSIRVRAYEQYF.

In its sample, this clone was seen a few times. The V call is TRBV19, the J call TRBJ2-7; D gene uncertain. CDR1 and CDR2 (germline): LNHDA, SQIVND (reference sequence). V dropped 7 bases and J dropped 4 bases, with 11 bases sitting between them. The CDR3 is 12 residues long. DNA for the CDR3: TGTGCCAGTACCGATCGTGGGTACGAGCAGTACTTC. Protein sequence: CASTDRGYEQYF.

The chain is built from TRBV6-6 and TRBJ1-6, with unresolved D. V lost 6 bases and J lost 5, with 14 bases in between. Germline V gene sequence: CDR1 MNHNY, CDR2 SVGAGI (reference sequence). The CDR3 sequence is 15 residues long. CDR3 in DNA: TGTGCCAGCAGCGATATCTTGACCGATAATTCACCCCTCCACTTT. Protein sequence: CASSDILTDNSPLHF.

This sequence joins TRBV30 and TRBJ2-7, with D possibly being TRBD2 (6 bases). The germline V gene encodes CDR1 GTSNPN and CDR2 SVGIG (reference sequence). The CDR3 loop spans 13 amino acids. Trimming took 4 bases from V and 5 from J, leaving 15 bases between them. Written as DNA, the CDR3 is TGTGCCTGGAACGCGGGGACTTACGACGAGCAGTACTTC. This sequence encodes CAWNAGTYDEQYF.

The chain links TRBV6-6 to TRBJ2-6; D might be TRBD1 (6 bases). The CDR3 is 15 residues long. Germline V CDR1 and CDR2: MNHNY, SVGAGI (reference sequence). The germline V and J ends were trimmed by 3 bases and 1 base, with 7 bases remaining between them. The CDR3 region is CASSYQGSGANVLTF. The CDR3 DNA is TGTGCCAGCAGTTATCAGGGGTCTGGGGCCAACGTCCTGACTTTC.

The CDR3 region has the DNA TGTGCCAGCAGCTTAGGGAGGGCGGGGTACACTGAAGCTTTCTTT. The encoded protein is CASSLGRAGYTEAFF. The J gene is TRBJ1-1, the V gene TRBV7-8; no firm D call. CDR1 and CDR2 (germline): SGHVS, FQNEAQ. V lost 1 base to trimming and J lost 3 bases, with 12 bases between them. This CDR3 has 15 residues.

The V and J genes are TRBV7-9 and TRBJ2-7, with D uncertain. V lost 5 bases to trimming and J lost 5 bases, with 10 bases between them. This CDR3 comprises 12 residues. CDR1 SEHNR and CDR2 FQNEAQ come from the germline V gene (reference sequence). The CDR3, as DNA: TGTGCCAGCAGCCCCGATCTCGACGAGCAGTACTTC. Translation: CASSPDLDEQYF.

This clone was seen a few times. This sequence joins TRBV10-1 and TRBJ1-2, with TRBD1 matching 8 bases. CDR1 and CDR2 from the germline V gene are WNHNN and SYGVQD (reference sequence). The CDR3 runs to 14 residues. After removal of 2 bases from V and 8 bases from J, the junction contained 7 bases not matched to a gene. This CDR3 reads CASSEHQGARGYTF. The CDR3 DNA reads as TGCGCCAGCAGTGAGCATCAGGGGGCGAGAGGCTACACCTTC.

The chain joins TRBV11-2 to TRBJ2-3, with 7 bases fitting TRBD2. CDR3 length: 16 amino acids. Looked up from germline, CDR1 is SGHAT and CDR2 is FQNNGV. V shed 3 bases, J shed 1 base, and the junction held 7 bases outside the gene matches. For the CDR3, the DNA is TGTGCCAGCAGCTTCCCCTATAGCGGGCGCACAGATACGCAGTATTTT. Its translation is CASSFPYSGRTDTQYF.

The chain recombines TRBV7-2 with TRBJ2-7; TRBD2 matches 13 bases. After removal of 4 bases from V and 7 bases from J, the junction contained 10 bases not matched to a gene. Germline CDR1 reads SGHTA; CDR2 reads FQGNSA. The CDR3 runs 16 residues. CDR3 residues: CASSSIRLAGGGEQYF. DNA for the CDR3: TGTGCCAGCAGCTCGATCCGACTAGCGGGAGGAGGAGAGCAGTACTTC.

V is TRBV7-2 and J is TRBJ1-2; D gene unclear. CDR1 and CDR2 from the germline V gene are SGHTA and FQGNSA. V was shortened by 5 bases and J by 7 bases, with 17 bases between the two germline ends. This CDR3 is 14 amino acids long. The CDR3 region has the DNA TGTGCCAGCAGCCCTCGCAGACTCTCTAGTGGCTACACCTTC. It translates to CASSPRRLSSGYTF.

The rearrangement links TRBV18 to TRBJ1-1; TRBD1 aligns across 7 bases. This CDR3 spans 15 amino acids. V lost 0 bases and J lost 1; bases outside the gene matches: 2. Germline loops: CDR1 KGHSH, CDR2 LQKENI. The CDR3 DNA is TGTGCCAGCTCACCACCGGGACAGAAGAACACTGAAGCTTTCTTT. This translates into CASSPPGQKNTEAFF.

V and J are TRBV30 and TRBJ2-3; 10 bases align to TRBD1. This CDR3 spans 13 amino acids. V was pared by 5 bases and J by 3 bases, with 2 bases of the junction left unmatched. The germline gives CDR1 GTSNPN, CDR2 SVGIG (reference sequence). DNA for the CDR3: TGTGCCTGGGACAGGGGGCGGACAGATACGCAGTATTTT. Protein sequence: CAWDRGRTDTQYF.

This clone has only one observation. The J gene is TRBJ1-2, the V gene TRBV5-6, with D perhaps TRBD1 (6 bases). V dropped 2 bases and J dropped 7 bases, with 12 bases sitting between them. CDR1 and CDR2 from the germline V gene are SGHDT and YYEEEE. The CDR3 extends over 13 amino acids. The CDR3 loop is CASSLNQGFGYTF. The CDR3 DNA reads TGTGCCAGCAGCTTAAATCAGGGGTTTGGCTACACCTTC.

This chain uses TRBV7-2 with TRBJ2-2, with 8 bases aligning to TRBD1. The V segment lost 4 bases and the J segment 5 bases; nucleotides outside the gene matches: 12. This CDR3 has 17 residues. Germline CDR1 and CDR2: SGHTA and FQGNSA. The CDR3 is CASSSRTATGGTGELFF. The CDR3 DNA is TGTGCCAGCAGCTCCCGGACAGCCACAGGGGGAACCGGGGAGCTGTTTTTT.

The V and J genes are TRBV21-1 and TRBJ2-7; the DNA was not used to check the table's D call, TRBD1. TRBV21-1 is classified as a pseudogene. The CDR3 totals 14 residues. The CDR3 DNA follows: TGTGCCAGCAGCAAGGGGCTGCCTTCCTACGAGCAGTACTTC. As protein: CASSKGLPSYEQYF.